A single TCR beta chain is shown here with its context. Its antigen is unidentified. A J-beta primer mix and a sample-barcoded 5' primer were used in a second PCR of roughly 6 to 11 cycles. Each cDNA molecule received a tag from a template-switch adaptor that had 12 random nucleotides. TCRdb re-called the 5' RACE reads through MiXCR, storing one row per CDR3 protein. This table has about 1.6 million distinct CDR3 sequences, 30% to 40% appearing once. These data belong to a study of blood T cells in healthy people across ages. Study-wide results and limits: Strong correlation existed between TCR beta diversity and naive T cell percentage.

Healthy Caucasians from Russia aged about 6 to 95 served as donors. Germline V gene data show CDR1 as SEHNR and CDR2 as FQNEAQ (reference sequence). The CDR3 contains 16 residues. Trimming at V came to 7 bases and at J to 5 bases, leaving 9 bases not matched to a gene. The sample was blood. This sequence originates from a woman in her twenties or thirties in good health. This chain connects TRBV7-9 to TRBJ2-7; 15 nucleotides line up with TRBD2. Here the CDR3 DNA reads TGTGCCAGCAACACACCAAGGACTAGCGGGAGGGACGAGCAGTACTTC. It yields the protein CASNTPRTSGRDEQYF.